This TCR beta chain was sequenced in a study of identifying expanded T cells in peripheral blood. The CDR3 extends over 15 amino acids. The ends were cut back, 4 bases at V and 4 bases at J, with 14 bases in the middle. CDR1 SEHNR and CDR2 FQNEAQ come from the germline V gene (reference sequence). Repertoires were generated with immunoSEQ multiplex PCR, while TCRdb's copy carries only in-frame clones and drops some. The table lists about 50,000 clones, approximately 79% of them singletons. Input material: blood. This sequence joins TRBV7-9 and TRBJ2-1; unclear D gene. The sequence derives from a person aged 18 to 69 in good health. CDR3 DNA: TGTGCCAGCAGCTCAGAGGACGGCTTGTACAATGAGCAGTTCTTC. Its protein product is CASSSEDGLYNEQFF.